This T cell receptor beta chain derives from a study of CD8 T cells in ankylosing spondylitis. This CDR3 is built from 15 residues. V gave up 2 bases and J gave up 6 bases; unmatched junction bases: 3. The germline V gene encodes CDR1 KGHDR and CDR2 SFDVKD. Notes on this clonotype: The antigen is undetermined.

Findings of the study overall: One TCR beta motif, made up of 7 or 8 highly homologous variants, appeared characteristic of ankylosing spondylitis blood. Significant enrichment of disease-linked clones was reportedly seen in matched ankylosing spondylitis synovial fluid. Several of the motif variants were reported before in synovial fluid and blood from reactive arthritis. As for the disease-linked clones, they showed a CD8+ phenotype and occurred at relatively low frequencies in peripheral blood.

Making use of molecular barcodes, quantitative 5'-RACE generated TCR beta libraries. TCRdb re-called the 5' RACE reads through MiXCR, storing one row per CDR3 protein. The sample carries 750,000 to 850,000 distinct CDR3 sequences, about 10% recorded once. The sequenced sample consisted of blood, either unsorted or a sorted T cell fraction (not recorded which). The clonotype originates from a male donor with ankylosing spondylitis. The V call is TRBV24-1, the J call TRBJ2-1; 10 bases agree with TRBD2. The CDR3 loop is CATSDSLAGSNEQFF. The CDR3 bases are TGTGCCACCAGTGATTCACTAGCGGGGTCCAATGAGCAGTTCTTC.